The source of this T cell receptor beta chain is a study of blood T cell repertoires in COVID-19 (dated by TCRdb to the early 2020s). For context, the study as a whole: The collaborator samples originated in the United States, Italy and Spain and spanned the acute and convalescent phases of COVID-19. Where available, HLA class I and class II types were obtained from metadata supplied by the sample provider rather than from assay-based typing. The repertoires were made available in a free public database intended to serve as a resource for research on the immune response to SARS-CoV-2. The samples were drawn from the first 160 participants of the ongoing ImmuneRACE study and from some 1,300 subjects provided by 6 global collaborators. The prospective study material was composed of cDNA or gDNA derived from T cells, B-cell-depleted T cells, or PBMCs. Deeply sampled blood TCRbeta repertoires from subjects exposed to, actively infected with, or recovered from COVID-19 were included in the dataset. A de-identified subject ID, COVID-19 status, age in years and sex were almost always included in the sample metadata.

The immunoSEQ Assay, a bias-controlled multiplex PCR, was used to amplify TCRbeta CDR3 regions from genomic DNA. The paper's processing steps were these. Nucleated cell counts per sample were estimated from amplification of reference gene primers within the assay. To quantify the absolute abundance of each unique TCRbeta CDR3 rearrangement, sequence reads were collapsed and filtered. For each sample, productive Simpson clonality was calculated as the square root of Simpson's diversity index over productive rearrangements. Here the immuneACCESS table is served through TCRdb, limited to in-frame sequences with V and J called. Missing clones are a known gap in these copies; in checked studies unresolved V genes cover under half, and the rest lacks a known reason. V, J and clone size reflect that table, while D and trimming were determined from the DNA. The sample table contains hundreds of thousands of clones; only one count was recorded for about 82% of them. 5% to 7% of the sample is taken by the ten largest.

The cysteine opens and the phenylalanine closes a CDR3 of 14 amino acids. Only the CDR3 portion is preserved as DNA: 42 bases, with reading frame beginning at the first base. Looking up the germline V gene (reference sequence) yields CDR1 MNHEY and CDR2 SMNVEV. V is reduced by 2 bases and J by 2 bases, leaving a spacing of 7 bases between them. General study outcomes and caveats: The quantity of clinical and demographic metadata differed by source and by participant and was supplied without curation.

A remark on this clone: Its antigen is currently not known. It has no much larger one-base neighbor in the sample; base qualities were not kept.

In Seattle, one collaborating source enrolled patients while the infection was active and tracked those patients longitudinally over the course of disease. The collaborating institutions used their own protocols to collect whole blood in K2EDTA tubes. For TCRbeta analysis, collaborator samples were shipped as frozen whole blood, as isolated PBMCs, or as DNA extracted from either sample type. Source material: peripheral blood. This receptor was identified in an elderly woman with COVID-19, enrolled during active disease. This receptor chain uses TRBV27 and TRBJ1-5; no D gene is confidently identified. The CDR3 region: CASSLAGGNQPQHF. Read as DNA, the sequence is TGTGCCAGCAGTTTAGCGGGTGGCAATCAGCCCCAGCATTTT.